One and the same sample provided the 10 T cell receptor beta chains below, sequenced in a study of blood T cell repertoires in COVID-19. Method: immunoSEQ multiplex PCR; TCRdb's copy keeps in-frame clones and lacks some. Here the sample spans tens of thousands of clones, roughly 76% being singletons. Sequencing was performed on peripheral blood. These TCRs come from a man older than 75 with COVID-19, enrolled during active disease.

The chain carries TRBV28 and TRBJ1-2; TRBD1 agrees at 8 bases. Germline V CDR1 and CDR2: MDHEN, SYDVKM. CDR3 length equals 14 residues. J lost 8 bases, V lost 2 bases, and 7 bases had no gene match. CDR3 sequence (DNA): TGTGCCAGCAGTTTAACTCAGGGGGCGCGAGGCTACACCTTC. It yields the protein CASSLTQGARGYTF.

In its sample, this clone was seen once. V usage is TRBV13 and J usage is TRBJ1-2; 7 bases align to TRBD1. The V gene's germline CDR1 is PRHDT and CDR2 FYEKMQ (reference sequence). V lost 4 bases to trimming and J lost 4 bases; unmatched junction nucleotides: 6. The CDR3 consists of 14 residues. The CDR3 loop is CASSSLQGTYGYTF. The CDR3 DNA is TGTGCCAGCAGCTCCCTACAGGGGACCTATGGCTACACCTTC.

This clone was seen just once. This rearrangement joins TRBV4-2 to TRBJ2-7, with no clear D. Germline loops: CDR1 LGHNA, CDR2 YNFKEQ. The CDR3 has 15 residues. V was clipped by 0 bases and J by 3 bases, with 12 bases between them. The CDR3 loop is CASSQDRSPGYEQYF. CDR3 sequence (DNA): TGTGCCAGCAGCCAAGACAGATCTCCGGGCTACGAGCAGTACTTC.

In DNA, the CDR3 is TGTGCCAGCAGCGCTACAGGGAGGAACACTGAAGCTTTCTTT. Translating gives CASSATGRNTEAFF. The chain recombines TRBV9 with TRBJ1-1; D perhaps matches TRBD1 (6 bases). Trimming took 3 bases from V and 1 from J, leaving 10 bases between them. Germline V gene lookup returns CDR1 SGDLS and CDR2 YYNGEE. There are 14 residues in the CDR3.

The chain recombines TRBV4-1 with TRBJ1-1; 8 nucleotides line up with TRBD1. CDR1 and CDR2 from the germline V gene are MGHRA and YSYEKL. V trimming: 0 bases; J trimming: 1 base; junction bases outside the gene matches: 1. CDR3 size: 15 residues. The CDR3 coding sequence is TGCGCCAGCAGCCAAGAGACAGGGGCGAACACTGAAGCTTTCTTT. The encoded protein is CASSQETGANTEAFF.

The V and J genes are TRBV6-2 or TRBV6-3 and TRBJ1-5; D perhaps matches TRBD1 (6 bases). The V gene lost 6 bases and the J gene lost 4 bases, with 13 bases spanning the gap. CDR3 size: 14 residues. Per the germline V gene, CDR1 is MNHEY and CDR2 is SVGEGT. The CDR3 loop reads CASSPGQMNQPQHF. In DNA, the CDR3 is TGTGCCAGCAGCCCTGGACAGATGAATCAGCCCCAGCATTTT.

CDR3 DNA sequence: TGTGCCAGCAGTGTAGCGGTAGGAGATACGCAGTATTTT. Translation: CASSVAVGDTQYF. This chain links TRBV6-4 with TRBJ2-3, with TRBD2 as a possible D gene (6 bases). The CDR3 totals 13 residues. V shed 4 bases and J shed 5 bases, with 10 bases lying between them. Germline values: CDR1 MRHNA, CDR2 SNTAGT.

There are a few counts of this clone. The V and J genes are TRBV5-5 and TRBJ1-4, with TRBD1 identical over 12 bases. Germline V gives CDR1 SGHKS, CDR2 YYEKEE (reference sequence). The CDR3 runs 17 residues. V was clipped by 4 bases and J by 2 bases; unmatched bases: 6. CDR3 bases: TGTGCCAGCAGCCGGGGACAGGGGGCGCGCACTAATGAAAAACTGTTTTTT. Protein product: CASSRGQGARTNEKLFF.

The chain links TRBV7-3 to TRBJ1-2, with TRBD1 as a possible D gene (5 bases). Germline V CDR1 and CDR2: SGHTA, FQGTGA. The CDR3 runs 13 residues. V lost 4 bases and J lost 8, with 14 bases in between. The CDR3 bases are TGTGCCAGCAGCTCGGACGGGGGAGCGGGCTACACCTTC. It codes for CASSSDGGAGYTF.

The V and J genes are TRBV7-2 and TRBJ2-7; 9 bases map to TRBD1. Losses at the gene ends were 0 bases for V and 7 bases for J; bases not matched to a gene: 7. CDR1 is SGHTA and CDR2 is FQGNSA in the germline V gene. The CDR3 extends over 15 amino acids. Written as DNA, the CDR3 is TGTGCCAGCAGCTTAGCTGGGACAGGGAAATTTGAGCAGTACTTC. Translation: CASSLAGTGKFEQYF. Variable domain in full (rest from reference TRBV7-2 and TRBJ2-7): GAGVSQSPSNKVTEKGKDVELRCDPISGHTALYWYRQSLGQGLEFLIYFQGNSAPDKSGLPSDRFSAERTGGSVSTLTIQRTQQEDSAVYLCASSLAGTGKFEQYFGPGTRLTVT.